The 24 T cell receptor beta chains below all came from one sample that was sequenced in a study of graft-versus-host responses after intestinal transplantation. Antigens for these TCRs are unknown. Profiled with immunoSEQ multiplex PCR; TCRdb holds only in-frame clones, not every one. The repertoire holds fewer than 90,000 clones, about 94% seen once, with 0.15% to 0.2% in the top ten. The sequencing here drew on unstimulated CD4+ T cells sorted from spleen or lymph node cells, taken before transplant. The origin of the receptors is a human donor who was the organ donor for an intestinal transplant.

The chain recombines TRBV9 with TRBJ2-3, with D unclear. The CDR3 loop spans 13 amino acids. Germline V gene lookup returns CDR1 SGDLS and CDR2 YYNGEE. Deletions cut 4 bases from V and 0 bases from J, with 6 bases between. The CDR3 nucleotides are TGTGCCAGCAGCCCTCAGAGCACAGATACGCAGTATTTT. Amino acid sequence: CASSPQSTDTQYF.

The chain has TRBV11-2 and TRBJ2-7; the D gene is possibly TRBD2 (5 bases). With 0 bases removed from V and 3 bases from J, the gap between germline ends came to 12 bases. Germline assignment: CDR1 SGHAT and CDR2 FQNNGV. The CDR3 consists of 15 residues. CDR3 in DNA: TGTGCCAGCAGCTTAGATGAGGGAGTAATCTACGAGCAGTACTTC. Its protein product is CASSLDEGVIYEQYF.

The CDR3 nucleotides are TGTGCCAGCAGCCCTACATTATATGGCTACACCTTC. This translates into CASSPTLYGYTF. The chain is built from TRBV7-2 and TRBJ1-2; D is ambiguous. Trimming stripped 5 bases from V and 5 bases from J, with 9 bases between. Germline values: CDR1 SGHTA, CDR2 FQGNSA. CDR3 length: 12 residues.

This clone showed up just once. V usage is TRBV5-1 and J usage is TRBJ2-4; D gene uncertain. CDR3 size: 16 residues. V lost 0 bases and J 7 bases, leaving 17 bases between the germline ends. From germline, CDR1 is SGHRS and CDR2 YFSETQ. The CDR3 bases are TGCGCCAGCAGCTTGGACCAGATTGGCCCATACAACATTCAGTACTTC. Encoded protein: CASSLDQIGPYNIQYF.

The chain links TRBV6-1 to TRBJ1-5; D perhaps matches TRBD1 (5 bases). The CDR3 length is 14 residues. V was clipped by 5 bases and J by 11 bases, with 19 bases between them. In germline, CDR1 is MNHNS, CDR2 SASEGT. The CDR3: CASSKTRTFQAQHF. The CDR3 region has the DNA TGTGCCAGCAGTAAGACGAGGACATTCCAGGCCCAGCATTTT.

The V and J genes are TRBV28 and TRBJ1-5; no definite D call. CDR3 length: 12 residues. V was shortened by 5 bases and J by 9 bases, with 11 bases between the two germline ends. CDR1 MDHEN and CDR2 SYDVKM come from the germline V gene. The CDR3 loop is CASSVWLWPQHF. The CDR3 DNA is TGTGCCAGCAGTGTCTGGTTGTGGCCCCAGCATTTT.

The CDR3 DNA sequence: TGTGCCAGCAGCCCAGGGGAGAACACTGAAGCTTTCTTT. Its protein is CASSPGENTEAFF. The V call is TRBV7-2, the J call TRBJ1-1, with D perhaps matching TRBD1 (6 bases). V gave up 5 bases and J gave up 1 base, with 8 bases separating them. Germline CDR1 and CDR2: SGHTA and FQGNSA. This CDR3 region has 13 residues. The complete variable domain, with remaining parts taken from reference TRBV7-2 and TRBJ1-1, reads GAGVSQSPSNKVTEKGKDVELRCDPISGHTALYWYRQSLGQGLEFLIYFQGNSAPDKSGLPSDRFSAERTGGSVSTLTIQRTQQEDSAVYLCASSPGENTEAFFGQGTRLTVV.

The chain has TRBV6-1 and TRBJ2-1; 7 bases are shared with TRBD2. Trimming removed 4 bases from V and 0 bases from J; junction bases left unmatched: 6. The CDR3 runs to 16 residues. Germline CDR1 and CDR2: MNHNS and SASEGT. The CDR3 spells CASSGLGTTSYNEQFF. In nucleotides, the CDR3 is TGTGCCAGCAGTGGGTTAGGGACTACCTCCTACAATGAGCAGTTCTTC.

This chain connects TRBV7-3 to TRBJ2-3; the D call may be TRBD1 or TRBD2 (5 bases each). V lost 4 bases, J lost 2 bases, and 7 bases lay in between. The CDR3 sequence is 13 residues long. Germline-derived CDR1 and CDR2 are SGHTA and FQGTGA. The CDR3, as DNA: TGTGCCAGCAGCTATGGGACCACAGATACGCAGTATTTT. Translated: CASSYGTTDTQYF.

The chain has TRBV16 and TRBJ2-7; a weak D match, TRBD1 (6 bases). This CDR3 region has 15 residues. Deletions cut 6 bases from V and 0 bases from J, with 15 bases between. CDR1 and CDR2 from the germline V gene are KGHSY and FQNENV. CDR3 amino acids: CASRRTGTGSYEQYF. CDR3 sequence (DNA): TGTGCCAGCAGACGCACAGGGACCGGCTCCTACGAGCAGTACTTC. Full variable domain (rest looked up from reference TRBV16 and TRBJ2-7): GEEVAQTPKHLVRGEGQKAKLYCAPIKGHSYVFWYQQVLKNEFKFLISFQNENVFDETGMPKERFSAKCLPNSPCSLEIQATKLEDSAVYFCASRRTGTGSYEQYFGPGTRLTVT.

The chain recombines TRBV9 with TRBJ2-3; D ambiguous. CDR3 length equals 12 residues. V lost 2 bases to trimming and J lost 4 bases, with 5 bases between them. Per germline, CDR1 SGDLS and CDR2 YYNGEE. This CDR3 reads CASSVRADTQYF. The CDR3 nucleotides read TGTGCCAGCAGCGTTCGGGCAGATACGCAGTATTTT.

This rearrangement joins TRBV5-5 to TRBJ2-5, with D perhaps matching TRBD1 (6 bases). Trimming removed 2 bases from V and 5 bases from J, with 19 bases in between. Germline V gene sequence: CDR1 SGHKS, CDR2 YYEKEE (reference sequence). The CDR3 is 16 residues long. The CDR3 is CASSFETGWVMETQYF. In nucleotides, the CDR3 is TGTGCCAGCAGCTTCGAGACAGGTTGGGTTATGGAGACCCAGTACTTC.

The chain employs TRBV23-1 and TRBJ1-1; 8 nucleotides line up with TRBD1. TRBV23-1 is sorted into the ORF group, with uncertain function. The trim removed 2 bases at V and 3 bases at J, leaving 14 bases unmatched. The CDR3 covers 18 residues. CDR3 sequence (DNA): TGCGCCAGCAGTCAAACCCTCAACGGACAGGGAGAGGACACTGAAGCTTTCTTT. This gives the protein CASSQTLNGQGEDTEAFF.

This chain uses TRBV18 with TRBJ2-7, with D possibly TRBD1 on 5 matching bases. CDR1 and CDR2 (germline): KGHSH, LQKENI. Deletions cut 5 bases from V and 2 bases from J, with 19 bases between. The CDR3 contains 16 residues. The CDR3 DNA reads TGTGCCAGCTCAATGAAAAGTTTTTGGGGCACCTACGAGCAGTACTTC. As protein: CASSMKSFWGTYEQYF.

The chain joins TRBV7-6 to TRBJ2-5; 10 nucleotides line up with TRBD2. The CDR3 consists of 15 residues. Germline CDR1 is SGHVS and CDR2 is FNYEAQ. V was clipped by 1 base and J by 4 bases; unmatched bases: 3. The CDR3 DNA reads as TGTGCCAGCAGCTTAGGAGTAGCGGGGGGAGAGACCCAGTACTTC. Translation: CASSLGVAGGETQYF.

V and J are TRBV28 and TRBJ1-2; 8 bases line up with TRBD1. Trimming took 6 bases from V and 7 from J; bases not matched to a gene: 19. Germline V lookup: CDR1 MDHEN, CDR2 SYDVKM. The CDR3 totals 17 residues. CDR3 amino acids: CASRPIVRGQGGSGYTF. CDR3 in DNA: TGTGCCAGCAGACCCATAGTCCGAGGACAGGGAGGTAGTGGCTACACCTTC.

J is TRBJ1-2 and V is TRBV5-1; 10 bases agree with TRBD1. The germline CDR1 and CDR2 sequences are SGHRS and YFSETQ. CDR3 length: 13 residues. Trimming at V came to 3 bases and at J to 7 bases, leaving 3 bases not matched to a gene. The DNA of the CDR3 is TGCGCCAGCAGCTACGGGACAGGGGTTGGCTACACCTTC. Translating gives CASSYGTGVGYTF. The full variable domain, in which reference TRBV5-1 and TRBJ1-2 provide the parts outside the CDR3, is KAGVTQTPRYLIKTRGQQVTLSCSPISGHRSVSWYQQTPGQGLQFLFEYFSETQRNKGNFPGRFSGRQFSNSRSEMNVSTLELGDSALYLCASSYGTGVGYTFGSGTRLTVV.

The chain is built from TRBV15 and TRBJ1-2, with TRBD1 matching 7 bases. CDR3 length equals 13 residues. V gave up 8 bases and J gave up 3 bases; unmatched junction bases: 6. In germline, CDR1 is LNHNV, CDR2 YYDKDF (reference sequence). Here the CDR3 reads CATRIDRDYGYTF. The CDR3 nucleotides read TGTGCCACCCGTATAGACAGGGACTATGGCTACACCTTC.

Written as DNA, the CDR3 is TGCAGTGCCAAGGGAGGCGACGAGCAGTACTTC. Protein product: CSAKGGDEQYF. This rearrangement joins TRBV20-1 to TRBJ2-7, with D perhaps TRBD2 (6 bases). This CDR3 is 11 amino acids long. Trimming removed 6 bases at V and 5 bases at J, with 11 bases between. The germline V gene encodes CDR1 DFQATT and CDR2 SNEGSKA (reference sequence).

The chain has TRBV7-2 and TRBJ2-3; a weak D match, TRBD1 (6 bases). Germline loops: CDR1 SGHTA, CDR2 FQGNSA. This CDR3 is built from 15 residues. Trimming shortened V by 0 bases and J by 0 bases, and 7 bases separated the two germline ends. CDR3: CASSLAGASTDTQYF. In nucleotides, the CDR3 is TGTGCCAGCAGCTTAGCGGGGGCTAGCACAGATACGCAGTATTTT.

This sequence joins TRBV28 and TRBJ2-3, with D possibly matching TRBD2 (6 bases). Germline CDR1 MDHEN, CDR2 SYDVKM. V shed 1 base and J shed 6 bases, with 14 bases lying between them. This CDR3 region has 15 residues. CDR3 region: CASSLSRGVRDTQYF. In DNA, the CDR3 is TGTGCCAGCAGTTTATCGCGGGGAGTTCGGGATACGCAGTATTTT.

This rearrangement joins TRBV6-6 to TRBJ2-1; D call uncertain. The germline CDR1 and CDR2 sequences are MNHNY and SVGAGI (reference sequence). The germline V and J ends were trimmed by 7 bases and 4 bases, with 11 bases remaining between them. This CDR3 is built from 13 residues. As DNA, the CDR3 is TGTGCCAGCAACGAGGCAAGGTACAATGAGCAGTTCTTC. Translating gives CASNEARYNEQFF.

This chain uses TRBV28 with TRBJ2-4, with 7 bases identical to TRBD1. J gave up 0 bases and V 3 bases, and 8 bases lay outside the gene matches. Germline V gives CDR1 MDHEN, CDR2 SYDVKM. CDR3 length: 17 amino acids. The CDR3 protein is CASSFTNRGIAKNIQYF. CDR3 bases: TGTGCCAGCAGTTTTACCAACAGGGGAATAGCCAAAAACATTCAGTACTTC.

The V gene is TRBV6-6, the J gene TRBJ1-2, with 8 bases that match TRBD1. The germline CDR1 and CDR2 sequences are MNHNY and SVGAGI (reference sequence). V lost 6 bases to trimming and J lost 8 bases; unmatched junction nucleotides: 14. The CDR3 runs to 15 residues. CDR3 coding DNA: TGTGCCAGCAGCCTCATGCAGGACAGGGATGGGGGCTACACCTTC. It yields the protein CASSLMQDRDGGYTF.